The 3 T cell receptor beta chains below all came from one sample that was sequenced in a study of early T cells in non-severe SARS-CoV-2 infection. A single record per CDR3 protein comes from TCRdb applying MiXCR to the 5' RACE reads. The data show about 55,000 distinct CDR3 sequences, 15% seen once. The sequencing used whole blood, collected at baseline. The receptors originated from an adult who was a healthcare worker with PCR-confirmed SARS-CoV-2 infection or an uninfected control (not recorded which).

This clonotype was found a few times. V usage is TRBV7-3 and J usage is TRBJ2-5, with D perhaps being TRBD1 or TRBD2 (5 bases each). The CDR3 is 13 amino acids. V was cut by 4 bases and J by 4 bases, with 10 bases left in between. In germline, CDR1 is SGHTA, CDR2 FQGTGA. This chain's CDR3 is CASSSGRRETQYF. CDR3 DNA sequence: TGTGCCAGCAGCTCGGGACGGAGAGAGACCCAGTACTTC.

This clonotype occurred a few times. V gene TRBV19 combines with J gene TRBJ1-2; D not resolved. V was clipped by 2 bases and J by 1 base, with 8 bases between them. The CDR3 contains 14 residues. Germline lookup yields CDR1 LNHDA and CDR2 SQIVND (reference sequence). CDR3 sequence: CASSIFDINYGYTF. The CDR3 bases are TGTGCCAGTAGTATATTCGACATTAACTATGGCTACACCTTC. The complete variable domain, with remaining parts taken from reference TRBV19 and TRBJ1-2, reads DGGITQSPKYLFRKEGQNVTLSCEQNLNHDAMYWYRQDPGQGLRLIYYSQIVNDFQKGDIAEGYSVSREKKESFPLTVTSAQKNPTAFYLCASSIFDINYGYTFGSGTRLTVV.

This rearrangement joins TRBV12-3 or TRBV12-4 to TRBJ2-1, with D possibly matching TRBD1 (5 bases). This CDR3 has 15 residues. The V and J ends lost 1 base and 4 bases respectively, with 11 bases between them. Here the CDR3 DNA reads TGTGCCAGCAGTTTAGAGGCAGGGTTGTACAATGAGCAGTTCTTC. Protein: CASSLEAGLYNEQFF.